This T cell receptor beta chain was retrieved from a study of T cell repertoires in cytomegalovirus infection. The overall study: An indication of both CMV infection and matching HLA type came from public TCR beta signatures.

This clonotype was observed at least ten times. The antigen remains undetermined. Study observations and caveats: Cumulative public TCR beta family frequency identified CMV carriers with the relevant HLA. Dominating the ex vivo response were HLA-C-restricted CMV-specific TCR beta clonotypes.

The V and J ends lost 0 bases and 4 bases respectively, with 10 bases between them. The CDR3 contains 15 residues. Germline assignment: CDR1 SGHVS and CDR2 FQNEAQ. A single record per CDR3 protein comes from TCRdb applying MiXCR to the reads. The table records 200,000 to 250,000 distinct CDR3 sequences, around 12% of them present only once. This TCR was sampled from a human donor in good health (CMV status not recorded). Some clones in this sample may be carry-over from other donors' samples. Source material: PBMCs. The chain is built from TRBV7-8 and TRBJ1-5, with D possibly being TRBD1 (5 bases). The CDR3 nucleotides read TGTGCCAGCAGCTTAGCAGGGACGGAAAATCAGCCCCAGCATTTT. It yields the protein CASSLAGTENQPQHF. The whole variable domain, filled in from reference TRBV7-8 and TRBJ1-5, reads GAGVSQSPRYKVAKRGQDVALRCDPISGHVSLFWYQQALGQGPEFLTYFQNEAQLDKSGLPSDRFFAERPEGSVSTLKIQRTQQEDSAVYLCASSLAGTENQPQHFGDGTRLSIL.